This T cell receptor beta chain was identified during a study of T cells in Graves' hyperthyroidism and ophthalmopathy. The CDR3 covers 11 residues. From germline, CDR1 is MNHNS and CDR2 SASEGT. Note on this clonotype: What it binds is unknown. Germline is not matched at one junction end, which may reflect a read error.

Study-wide points: Most thyroid clonotypes with frequency above 0.001 were detected in blood.

Researchers amplified the TCR beta CDR3 regions from RNA transcripts. TCR CDR3 underwent first-round RT-PCR with the HTBI primer set. TCRdb reprocessed the multiplex PCR reads via MiXCR and lists one record per CDR3 protein. The sample holds some 560,000 distinct CDR3 sequences, 12% to 15% seen once. Using 10 ml of fresh peripheral blood, PBMCs were prepared. The sequence was collected from a woman aged 40 to 49 with Graves' hyperthyroidism. Sequenced sample: blood. The chain joins TRBV6-1 to TRBJ1-2; TRBD1 matches at 9 bases. CDR3 region: CANSILDRGPF. Here the CDR3 DNA reads TGTGCCAACTCGATACTGGACAGGGGACCCTTC.